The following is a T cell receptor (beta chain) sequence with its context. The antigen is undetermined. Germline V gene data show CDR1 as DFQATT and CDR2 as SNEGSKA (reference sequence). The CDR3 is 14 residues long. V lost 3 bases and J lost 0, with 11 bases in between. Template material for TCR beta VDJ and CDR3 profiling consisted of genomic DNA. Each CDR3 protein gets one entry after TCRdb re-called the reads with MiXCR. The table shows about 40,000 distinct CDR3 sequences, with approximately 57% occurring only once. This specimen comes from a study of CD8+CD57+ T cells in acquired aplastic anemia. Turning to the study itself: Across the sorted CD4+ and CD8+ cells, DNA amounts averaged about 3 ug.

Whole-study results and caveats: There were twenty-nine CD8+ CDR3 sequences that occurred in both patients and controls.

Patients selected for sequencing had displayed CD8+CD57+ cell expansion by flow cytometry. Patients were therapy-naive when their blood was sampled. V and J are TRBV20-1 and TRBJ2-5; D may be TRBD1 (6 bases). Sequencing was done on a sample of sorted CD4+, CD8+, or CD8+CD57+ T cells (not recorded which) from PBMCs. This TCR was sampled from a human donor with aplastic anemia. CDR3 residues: CSASGQSHQETQYF. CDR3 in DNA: TGCAGTGCTAGCGGACAGAGCCACCAAGAGACCCAGTACTTC.